Listed here is a single T cell receptor (beta chain). Its cognate antigen is unknown. The data were taken from a study of cytomegalovirus exposure and HLA in healthy donors. Using immunoSEQ multiplex PCR, the repertoire was profiled, and TCRdb retains in-frame clones only, with some absent. The profile shows about 55,000 clones, 75% to 95% of them singletons. The V and J ends lost 4 bases and 0 bases respectively, with 14 bases between them. The CDR3 sequence is 16 residues long. Germline V gives CDR1 KGHSH, CDR2 LQKENI. Findings and limits, study-wide: The study recorded 160 or so TCR beta chains that were cytomegalovirus-associated.

This chain joins TRBV18 and TRBJ2-3, with TRBD1 as a possible D gene (5 bases). This TCR derives from a man aged 18 to 30 in good health and CMV-seronegative. Source material: PBMCs. The CDR3 coding sequence is TGTGCCAGCTCACTCCTGGACATTTCTAGCACAGATACGCAGTATTTT. Encoded protein: CASSLLDISSTDTQYF.